Described below is a single TCR beta chain sequence and its context. Its antigen remains unidentified. The PCR used 60 Vbeta and 13 Jbeta primers. Assay used: immunoSEQ multiplex PCR; TCRdb lists only in-frame clones, some missing. Counted here are approximately 130,000 clones, around 72% occurring once; the ten biggest clones make up roughly 4%. This entry comes from a study of cytomegalovirus exposure and HLA in healthy donors. Overall study findings and caveats: TCR beta chains numbering 150 to 200 were designated cytomegalovirus-associated. In vitro assays verified that three CMV-associated chains recognized CMV antigens specifically.

CDR1 and CDR2 (germline): MNHEY, SMNVEV (reference sequence). The CDR3 totals 16 residues. J lost 2 bases, V lost 4 bases, and 11 bases had no gene match. Material: PBMCs. This receptor was taken from a man aged 45-65 years in good health and CMV-seropositive. The chain recombines TRBV27 with TRBJ2-7; 7 nucleotides agree with TRBD1. CDR3 sequence: CASSSQGGQRPYEQYF. The CDR3 nucleotides are TGTGCCAGCAGTTCTCAAGGGGGACAGAGACCCTACGAGCAGTACTTC.